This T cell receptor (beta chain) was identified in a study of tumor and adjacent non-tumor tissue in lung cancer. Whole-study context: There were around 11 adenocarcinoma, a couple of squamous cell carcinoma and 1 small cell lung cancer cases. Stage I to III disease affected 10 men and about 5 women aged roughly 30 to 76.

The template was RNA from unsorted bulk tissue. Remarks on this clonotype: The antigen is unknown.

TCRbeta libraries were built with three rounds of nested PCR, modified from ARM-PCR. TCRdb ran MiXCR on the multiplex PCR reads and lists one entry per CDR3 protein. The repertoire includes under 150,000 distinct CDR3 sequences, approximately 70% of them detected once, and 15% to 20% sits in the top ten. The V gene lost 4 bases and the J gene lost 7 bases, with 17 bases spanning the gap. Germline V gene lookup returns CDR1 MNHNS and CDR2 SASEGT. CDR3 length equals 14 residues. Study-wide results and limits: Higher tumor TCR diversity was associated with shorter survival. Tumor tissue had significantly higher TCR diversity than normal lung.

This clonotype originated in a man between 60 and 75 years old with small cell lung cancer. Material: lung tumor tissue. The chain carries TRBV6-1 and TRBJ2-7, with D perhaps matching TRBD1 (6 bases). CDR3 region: CASSVGIQGGEQYV. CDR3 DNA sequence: TGTGCCAGCAGTGTTGGGATACAGGGCGGGGAGCAGTACGTC.